This T cell receptor beta chain was sequenced for a study of cytomegalovirus exposure and HLA in healthy donors. Whole-study context: Earlier, roughly 180 million T cells were analyzed, and 117 million unique TCR beta sequences were found among them. General observations from the study: For TCR beta chains, V- and J-gene trimming was later linked to a missense DCLRE1C variant. CMV serostatus stood as the only immune exposure information on hand.

Donors counted as nominally healthy when sampled, yet unrecorded immune exposures were likely. The CDR3 loop spans 17 amino acids. Losses at the gene ends were 0 bases for V and 2 bases for J; bases not matched to a gene: 6. Looked up from germline, CDR1 is LGHNA and CDR2 is YSLEER. 13 Jbeta primers and 60 Vbeta primers were used for the PCR. The data were produced by immunoSEQ multiplex PCR, yet TCRdb's version contains in-frame clones alone and is incomplete. This table holds about 170,000 clones, around 77% found once. Note on this clone: The antigen is not known.

What was sequenced was PBMCs. This TCR was recovered from a woman aged 30 to 39 in good health and CMV-seropositive. The rearrangement joins TRBV4-3 to TRBJ2-4, with 8 bases matching TRBD2. CDR3 residues: CASSQDSSGRTKNIQYF. In DNA, the CDR3 is TGCGCCAGCAGCCAAGATTCCAGCGGGAGAACCAAAAACATTCAGTACTTC.